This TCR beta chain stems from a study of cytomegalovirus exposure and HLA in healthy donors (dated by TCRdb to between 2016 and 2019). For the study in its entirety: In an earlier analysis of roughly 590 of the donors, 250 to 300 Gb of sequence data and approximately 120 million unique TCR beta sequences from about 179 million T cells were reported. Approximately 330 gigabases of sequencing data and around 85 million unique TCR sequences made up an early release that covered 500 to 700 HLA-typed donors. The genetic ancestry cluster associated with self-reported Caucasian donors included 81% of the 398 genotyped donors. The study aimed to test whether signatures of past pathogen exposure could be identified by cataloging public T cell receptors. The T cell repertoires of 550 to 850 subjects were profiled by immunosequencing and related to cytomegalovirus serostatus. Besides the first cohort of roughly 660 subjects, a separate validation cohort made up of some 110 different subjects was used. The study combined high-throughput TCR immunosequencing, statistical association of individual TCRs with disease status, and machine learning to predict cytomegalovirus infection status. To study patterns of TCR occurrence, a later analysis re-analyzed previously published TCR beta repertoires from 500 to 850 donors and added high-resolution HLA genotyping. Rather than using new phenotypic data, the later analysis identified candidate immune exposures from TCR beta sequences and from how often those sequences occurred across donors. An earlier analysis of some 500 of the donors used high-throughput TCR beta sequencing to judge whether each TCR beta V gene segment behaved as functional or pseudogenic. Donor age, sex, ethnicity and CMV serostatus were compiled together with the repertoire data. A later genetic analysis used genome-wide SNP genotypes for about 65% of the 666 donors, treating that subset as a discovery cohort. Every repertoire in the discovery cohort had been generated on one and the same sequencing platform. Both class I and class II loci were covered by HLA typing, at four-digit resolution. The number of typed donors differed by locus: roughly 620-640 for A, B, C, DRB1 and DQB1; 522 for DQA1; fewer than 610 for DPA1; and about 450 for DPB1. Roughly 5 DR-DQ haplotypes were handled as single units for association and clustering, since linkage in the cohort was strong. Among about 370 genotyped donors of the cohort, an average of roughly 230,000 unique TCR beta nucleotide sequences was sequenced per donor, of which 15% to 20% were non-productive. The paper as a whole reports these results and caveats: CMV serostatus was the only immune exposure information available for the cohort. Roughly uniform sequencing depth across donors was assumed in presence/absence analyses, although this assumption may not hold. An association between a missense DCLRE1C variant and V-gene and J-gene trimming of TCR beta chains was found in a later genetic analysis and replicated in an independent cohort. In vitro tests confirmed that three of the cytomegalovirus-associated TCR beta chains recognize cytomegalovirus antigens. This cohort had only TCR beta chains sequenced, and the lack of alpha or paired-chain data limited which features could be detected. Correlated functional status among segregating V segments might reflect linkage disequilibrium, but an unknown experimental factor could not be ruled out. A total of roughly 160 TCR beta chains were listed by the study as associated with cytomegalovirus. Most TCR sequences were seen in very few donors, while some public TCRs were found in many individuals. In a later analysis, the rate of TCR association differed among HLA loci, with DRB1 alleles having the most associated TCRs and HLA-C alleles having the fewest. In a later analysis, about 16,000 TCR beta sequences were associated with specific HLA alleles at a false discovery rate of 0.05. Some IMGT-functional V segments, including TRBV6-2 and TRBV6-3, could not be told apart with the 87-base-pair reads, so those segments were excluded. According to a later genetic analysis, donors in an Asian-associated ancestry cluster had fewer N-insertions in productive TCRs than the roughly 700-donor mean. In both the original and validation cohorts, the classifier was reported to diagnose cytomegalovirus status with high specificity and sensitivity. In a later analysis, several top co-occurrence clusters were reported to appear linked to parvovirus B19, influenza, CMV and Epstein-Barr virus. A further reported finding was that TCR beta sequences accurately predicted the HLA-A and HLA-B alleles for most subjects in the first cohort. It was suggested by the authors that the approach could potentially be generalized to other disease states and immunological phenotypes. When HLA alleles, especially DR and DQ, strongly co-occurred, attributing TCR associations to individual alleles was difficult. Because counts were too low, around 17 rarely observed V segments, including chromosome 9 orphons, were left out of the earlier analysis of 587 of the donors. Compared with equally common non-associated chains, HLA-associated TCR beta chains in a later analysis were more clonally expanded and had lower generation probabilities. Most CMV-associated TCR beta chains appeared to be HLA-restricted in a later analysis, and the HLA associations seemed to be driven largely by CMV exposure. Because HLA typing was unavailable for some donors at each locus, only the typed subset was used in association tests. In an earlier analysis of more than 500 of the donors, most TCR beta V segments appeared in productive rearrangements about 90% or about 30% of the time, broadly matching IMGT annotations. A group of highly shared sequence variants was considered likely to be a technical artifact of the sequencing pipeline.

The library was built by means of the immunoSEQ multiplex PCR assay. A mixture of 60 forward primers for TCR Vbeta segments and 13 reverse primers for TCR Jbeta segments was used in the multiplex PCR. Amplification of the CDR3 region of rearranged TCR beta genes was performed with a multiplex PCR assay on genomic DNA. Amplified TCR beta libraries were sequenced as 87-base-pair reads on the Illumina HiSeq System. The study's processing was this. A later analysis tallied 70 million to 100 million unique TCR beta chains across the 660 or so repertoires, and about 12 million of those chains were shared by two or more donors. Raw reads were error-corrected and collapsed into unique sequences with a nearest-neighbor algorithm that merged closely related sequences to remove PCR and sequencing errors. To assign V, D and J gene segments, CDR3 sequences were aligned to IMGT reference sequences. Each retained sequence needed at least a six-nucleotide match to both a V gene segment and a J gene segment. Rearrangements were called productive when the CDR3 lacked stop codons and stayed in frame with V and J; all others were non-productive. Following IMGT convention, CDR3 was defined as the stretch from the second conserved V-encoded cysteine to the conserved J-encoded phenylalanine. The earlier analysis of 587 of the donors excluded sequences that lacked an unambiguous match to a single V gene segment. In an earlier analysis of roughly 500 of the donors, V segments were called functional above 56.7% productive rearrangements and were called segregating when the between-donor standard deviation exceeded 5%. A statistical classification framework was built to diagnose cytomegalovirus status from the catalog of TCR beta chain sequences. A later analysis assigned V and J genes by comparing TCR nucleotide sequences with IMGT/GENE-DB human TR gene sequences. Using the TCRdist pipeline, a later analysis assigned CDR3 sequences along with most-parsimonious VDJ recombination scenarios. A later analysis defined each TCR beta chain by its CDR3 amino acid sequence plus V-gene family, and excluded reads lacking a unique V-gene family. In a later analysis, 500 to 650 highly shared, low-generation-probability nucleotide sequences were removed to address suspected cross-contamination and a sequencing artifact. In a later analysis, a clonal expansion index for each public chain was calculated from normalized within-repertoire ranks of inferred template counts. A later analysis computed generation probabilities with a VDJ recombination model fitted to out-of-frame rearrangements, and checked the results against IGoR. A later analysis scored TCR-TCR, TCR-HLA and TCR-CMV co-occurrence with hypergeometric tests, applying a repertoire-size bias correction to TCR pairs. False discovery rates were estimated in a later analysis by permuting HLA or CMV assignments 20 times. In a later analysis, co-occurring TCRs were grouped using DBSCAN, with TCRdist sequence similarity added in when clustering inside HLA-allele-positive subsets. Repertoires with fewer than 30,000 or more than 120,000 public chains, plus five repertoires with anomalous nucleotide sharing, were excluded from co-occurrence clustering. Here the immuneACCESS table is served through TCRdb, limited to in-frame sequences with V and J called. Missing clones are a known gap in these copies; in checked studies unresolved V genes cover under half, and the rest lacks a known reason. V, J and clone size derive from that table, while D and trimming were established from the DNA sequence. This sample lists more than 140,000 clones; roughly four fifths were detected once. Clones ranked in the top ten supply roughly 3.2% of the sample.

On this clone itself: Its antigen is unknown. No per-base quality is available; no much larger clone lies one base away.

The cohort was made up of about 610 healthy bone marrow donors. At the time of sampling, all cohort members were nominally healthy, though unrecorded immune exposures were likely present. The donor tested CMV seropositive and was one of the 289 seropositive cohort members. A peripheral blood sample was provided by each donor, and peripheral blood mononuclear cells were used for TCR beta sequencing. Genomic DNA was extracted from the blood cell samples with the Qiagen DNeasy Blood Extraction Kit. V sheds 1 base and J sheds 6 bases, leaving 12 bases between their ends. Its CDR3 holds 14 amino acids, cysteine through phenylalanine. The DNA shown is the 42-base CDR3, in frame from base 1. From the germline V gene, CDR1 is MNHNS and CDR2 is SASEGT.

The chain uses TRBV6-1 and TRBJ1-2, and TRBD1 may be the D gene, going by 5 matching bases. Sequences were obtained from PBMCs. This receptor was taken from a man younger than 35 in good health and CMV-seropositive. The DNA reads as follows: TGTGCCAGCAGTGAAGTGGCAGGGAGGAATGGCTACACCTTC. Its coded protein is CASSEVAGRNGYTF.